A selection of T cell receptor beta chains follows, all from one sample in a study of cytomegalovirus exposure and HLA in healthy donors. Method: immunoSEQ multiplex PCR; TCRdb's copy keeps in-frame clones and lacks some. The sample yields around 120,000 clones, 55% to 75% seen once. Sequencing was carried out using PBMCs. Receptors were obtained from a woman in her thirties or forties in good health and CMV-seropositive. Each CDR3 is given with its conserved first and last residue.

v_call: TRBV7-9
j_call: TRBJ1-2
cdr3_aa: CASSQEYDSYGYTF

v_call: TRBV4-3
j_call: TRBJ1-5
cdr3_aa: CASSQDWGVGWGPNQPQHF

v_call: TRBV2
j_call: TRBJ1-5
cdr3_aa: CASSVQGESQPQHF

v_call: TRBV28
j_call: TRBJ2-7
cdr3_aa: CASSLPVRSDEQYF

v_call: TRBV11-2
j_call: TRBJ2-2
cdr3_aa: CASSWGYRAGEVGELFF

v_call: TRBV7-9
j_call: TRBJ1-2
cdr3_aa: CSSSLTGYGYTF

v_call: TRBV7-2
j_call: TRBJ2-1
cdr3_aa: CASSTGRPNEQFF

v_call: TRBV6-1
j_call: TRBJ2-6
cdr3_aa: CASSEAVRGVLTF

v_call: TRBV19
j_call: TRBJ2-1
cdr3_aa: CASSTMPGLAGGWGSYNEQFF

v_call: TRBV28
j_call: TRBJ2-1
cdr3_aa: CASSLSASGRDIYNEQFF

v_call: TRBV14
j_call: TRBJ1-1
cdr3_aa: CASSPWLNTEAFF

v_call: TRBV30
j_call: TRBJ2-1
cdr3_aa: CAWSVRLAGEFF

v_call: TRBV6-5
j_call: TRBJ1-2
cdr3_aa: CASRSAGFNGYTF

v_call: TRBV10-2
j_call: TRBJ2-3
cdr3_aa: CASISSGSSDTQYF

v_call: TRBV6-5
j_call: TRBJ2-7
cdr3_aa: CASSYSTGLYEQYF

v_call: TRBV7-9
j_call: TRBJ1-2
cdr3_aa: CASSYTGAWGYTF

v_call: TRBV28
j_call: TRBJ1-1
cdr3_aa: CASTGQGALMDARWSAFF

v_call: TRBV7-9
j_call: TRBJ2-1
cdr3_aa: CASSPDMFSYNEQFF

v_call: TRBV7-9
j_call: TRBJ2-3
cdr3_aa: CASRGGTSGSTDTQYF

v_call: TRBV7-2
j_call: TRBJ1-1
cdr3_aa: CASSLDRADTEAFF

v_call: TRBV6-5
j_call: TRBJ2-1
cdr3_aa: CATALTSGKRNEQFF

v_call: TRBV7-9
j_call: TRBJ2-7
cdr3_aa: CASSSGDFYEQYF

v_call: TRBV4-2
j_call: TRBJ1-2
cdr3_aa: CASSQDRDNYGYTF

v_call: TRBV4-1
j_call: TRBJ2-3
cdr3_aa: CASSQAGLTDTQYF

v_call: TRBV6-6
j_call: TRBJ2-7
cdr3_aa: CASIPTASGRSEQYF

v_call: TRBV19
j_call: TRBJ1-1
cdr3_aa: CASTRRGYTEAFF

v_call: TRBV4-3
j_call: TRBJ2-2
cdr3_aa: CASSQELAGDAGELFF

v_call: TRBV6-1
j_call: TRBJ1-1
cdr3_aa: CASSMDRLNTEAFF

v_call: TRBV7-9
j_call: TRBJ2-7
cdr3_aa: CASSTPTEYEQYF

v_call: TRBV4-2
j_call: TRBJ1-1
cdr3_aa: CASTPREGEGTEAFF

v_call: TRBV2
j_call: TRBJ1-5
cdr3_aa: CASSELRRANQPQHF

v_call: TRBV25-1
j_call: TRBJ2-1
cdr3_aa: CASSEYSRDEQFF

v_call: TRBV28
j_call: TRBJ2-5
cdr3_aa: CASSHPTRTGEETQYF

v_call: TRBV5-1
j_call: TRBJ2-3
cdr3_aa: CASSLDVGGATDTQYF

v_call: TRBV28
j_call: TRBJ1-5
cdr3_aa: CASRPPRGTVISSNQPQHF

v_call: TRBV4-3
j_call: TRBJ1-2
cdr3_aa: CASSQGGADRGLSNYGYTF

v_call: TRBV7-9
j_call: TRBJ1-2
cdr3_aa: CASSPRTGDDYGYTF

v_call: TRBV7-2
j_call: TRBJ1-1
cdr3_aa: CASSLGGIHTEAFF

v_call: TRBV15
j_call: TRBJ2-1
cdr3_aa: CATRPEGRTSGRREQFF